The source of this T cell receptor beta chain is a study of a mutant IDH1 vaccine in newly diagnosed glioma. For the study at large: With temozolomide cycles, or 4-6 weeks after radiotherapy alone, vaccination was started.

CDR3 length: 15 amino acids. Germline V gene sequence: CDR1 MNHNS, CDR2 SASEGT. The junction had 1 base not matched to a gene; V was cut back by 1 base and J by 2 bases. Comments on this clone: The antigen is unknown.

The repertoire was sequenced with immunoSEQ multiplex PCR; TCRdb's copy has only in-frame clones and lacks some. Of some 60,000 clones in the sample, about four fifths were seen once. Time point here: week 47, end of study. Each vaccine dose was 300 ug of mutant IDH1 20-mer peptide, with topical imiquimod. The rearrangement joins TRBV6-1 to TRBJ1-5, with TRBD1 matching over 8 bases. This clonotype originated in a woman aged 45-59 years with glioma. Specimen: PBMCs, collected from a glioma patient whose treatment included an IDH1 peptide vaccine. Written as DNA, the CDR3 is TGTGCCAGCAGTGAAGAGACAGGGGGCAATCAGCCCCAGCATTTT. Translated, it gives CASSEETGGNQPQHF.